This TCR beta chain was captured by sequencing in a study of cytomegalovirus exposure and HLA in healthy donors. Study information: A subsequent analysis stated that the 95 to 150 validation repertoires were run on the same platform as the 550 to 750 first-cohort repertoires. Findings and limits, study-wide: It was approximately 150 TCR beta chains that were listed as cytomegalovirus-associated.

The CDR3 has 15 amino acids. V lost 0 bases to trimming and J lost 5 bases, with 14 bases between them. Germline values: CDR1 SGHDT, CDR2 YYEEEE. Sequencing used immunoSEQ multiplex PCR; TCRdb keeps in-frame clones, though not all of them. Among roughly 180,000 clones listed, roughly 86% were seen once. As to this clone: The antigen is undetermined.

Sequenced sample: PBMCs. This TCR was recovered from a man aged 30 to 45 in good health and CMV-seropositive. The chain has TRBV5-6 and TRBJ1-1; perhaps TRBD1 as D (5 bases). The CDR3 DNA reads as TGTGCCAGCAGCTTGGCGGGGGGTGAATGGACTGAAGCTTTCTTT. It encodes CASSLAGGEWTEAFF.